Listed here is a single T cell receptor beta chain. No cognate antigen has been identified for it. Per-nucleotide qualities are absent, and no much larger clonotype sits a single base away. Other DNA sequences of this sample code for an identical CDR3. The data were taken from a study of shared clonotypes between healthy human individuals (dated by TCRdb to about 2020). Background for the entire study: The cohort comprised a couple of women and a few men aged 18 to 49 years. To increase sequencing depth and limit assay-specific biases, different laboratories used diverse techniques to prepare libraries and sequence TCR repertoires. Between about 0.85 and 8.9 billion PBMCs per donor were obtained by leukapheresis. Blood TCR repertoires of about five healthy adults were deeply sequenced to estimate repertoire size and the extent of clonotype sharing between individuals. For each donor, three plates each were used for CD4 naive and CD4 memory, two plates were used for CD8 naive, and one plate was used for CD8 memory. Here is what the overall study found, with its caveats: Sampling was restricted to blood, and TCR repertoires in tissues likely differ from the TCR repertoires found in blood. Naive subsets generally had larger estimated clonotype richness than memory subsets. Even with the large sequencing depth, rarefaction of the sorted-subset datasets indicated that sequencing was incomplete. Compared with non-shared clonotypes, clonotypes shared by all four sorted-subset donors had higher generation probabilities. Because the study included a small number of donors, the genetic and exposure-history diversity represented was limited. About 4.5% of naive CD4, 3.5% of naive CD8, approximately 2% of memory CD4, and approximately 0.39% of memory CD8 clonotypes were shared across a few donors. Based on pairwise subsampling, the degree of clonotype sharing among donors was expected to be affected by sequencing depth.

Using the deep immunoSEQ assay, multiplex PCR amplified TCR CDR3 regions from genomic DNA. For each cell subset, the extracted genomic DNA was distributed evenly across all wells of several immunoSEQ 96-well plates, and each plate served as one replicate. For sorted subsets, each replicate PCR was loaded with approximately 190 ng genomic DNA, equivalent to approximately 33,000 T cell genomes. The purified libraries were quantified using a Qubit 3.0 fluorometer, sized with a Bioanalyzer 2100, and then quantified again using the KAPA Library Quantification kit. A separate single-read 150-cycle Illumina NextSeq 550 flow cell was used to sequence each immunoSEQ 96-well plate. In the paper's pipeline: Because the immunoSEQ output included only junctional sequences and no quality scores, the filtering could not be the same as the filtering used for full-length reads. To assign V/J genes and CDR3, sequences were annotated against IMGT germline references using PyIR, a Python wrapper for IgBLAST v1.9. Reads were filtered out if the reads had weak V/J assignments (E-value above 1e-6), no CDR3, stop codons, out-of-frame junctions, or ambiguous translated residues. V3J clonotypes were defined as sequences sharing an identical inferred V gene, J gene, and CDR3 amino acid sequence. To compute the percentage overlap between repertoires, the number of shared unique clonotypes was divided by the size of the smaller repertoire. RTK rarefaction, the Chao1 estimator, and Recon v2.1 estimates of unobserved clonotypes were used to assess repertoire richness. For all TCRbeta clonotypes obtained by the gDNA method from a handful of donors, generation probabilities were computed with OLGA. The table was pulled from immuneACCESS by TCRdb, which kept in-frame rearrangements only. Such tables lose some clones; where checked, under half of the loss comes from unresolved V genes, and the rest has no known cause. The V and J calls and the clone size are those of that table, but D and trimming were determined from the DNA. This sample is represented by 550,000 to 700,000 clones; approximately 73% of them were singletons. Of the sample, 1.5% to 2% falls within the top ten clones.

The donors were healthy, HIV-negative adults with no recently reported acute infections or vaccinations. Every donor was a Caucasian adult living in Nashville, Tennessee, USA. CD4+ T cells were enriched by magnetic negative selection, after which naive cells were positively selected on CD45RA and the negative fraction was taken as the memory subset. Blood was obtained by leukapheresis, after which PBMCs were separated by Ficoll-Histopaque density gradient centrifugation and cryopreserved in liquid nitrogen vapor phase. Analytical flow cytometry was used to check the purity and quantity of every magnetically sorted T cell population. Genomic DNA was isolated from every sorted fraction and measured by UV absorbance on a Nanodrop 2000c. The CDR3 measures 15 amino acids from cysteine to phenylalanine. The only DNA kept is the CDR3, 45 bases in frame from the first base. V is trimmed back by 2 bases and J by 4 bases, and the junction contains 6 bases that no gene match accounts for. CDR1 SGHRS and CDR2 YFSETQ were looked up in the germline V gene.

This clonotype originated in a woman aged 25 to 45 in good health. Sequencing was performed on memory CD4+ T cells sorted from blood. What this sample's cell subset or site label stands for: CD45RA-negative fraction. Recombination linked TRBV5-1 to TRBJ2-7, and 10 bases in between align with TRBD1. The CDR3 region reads CASSLGDRGGYEQYF. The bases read TGCGCCAGCAGCTTAGGGGACAGGGGAGGATACGAGCAGTACTTC.